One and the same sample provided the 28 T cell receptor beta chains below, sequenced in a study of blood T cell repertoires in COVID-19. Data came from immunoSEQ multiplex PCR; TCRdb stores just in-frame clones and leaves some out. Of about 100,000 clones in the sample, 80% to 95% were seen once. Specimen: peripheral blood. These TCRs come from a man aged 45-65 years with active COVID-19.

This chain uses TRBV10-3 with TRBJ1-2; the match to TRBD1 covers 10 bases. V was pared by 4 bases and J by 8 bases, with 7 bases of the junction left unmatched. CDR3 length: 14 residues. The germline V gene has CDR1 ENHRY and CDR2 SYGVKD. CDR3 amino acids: CAISGSGTGDGYTF. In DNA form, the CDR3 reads TGTGCCATCAGTGGCTCCGGGACAGGGGACGGCTACACCTTC.

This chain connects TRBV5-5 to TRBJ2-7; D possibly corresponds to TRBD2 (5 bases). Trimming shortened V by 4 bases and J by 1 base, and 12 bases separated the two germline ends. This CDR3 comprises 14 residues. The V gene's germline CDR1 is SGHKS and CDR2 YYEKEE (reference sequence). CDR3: CASSLGLSSYEQYF. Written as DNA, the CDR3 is TGTGCCAGCAGCCTAGGACTGTCATCCTACGAGCAGTACTTC.

CDR3 bases: TGTGCCAGTAGTATAGGGGGGCATCCTGGAGAGACCCAGTACTTC. Its protein product is CASSIGGHPGETQYF. This chain links TRBV19 with TRBJ2-5, with a weak D call TRBD1 (6 bases). CDR1 and CDR2 from the germline V gene are LNHDA and SQIVND (reference sequence). The V end lost 1 base, the J end lost 4 bases, and 13 bases lay between the germline ends. This CDR3 comprises 15 residues.

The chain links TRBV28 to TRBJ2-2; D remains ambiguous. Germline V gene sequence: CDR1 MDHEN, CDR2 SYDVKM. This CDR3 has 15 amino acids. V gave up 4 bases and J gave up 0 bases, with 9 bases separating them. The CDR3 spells CASSSPGPNTGELFF. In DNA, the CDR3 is TGTGCCAGCAGTTCCCCGGGTCCGAACACCGGGGAGCTGTTTTTT.

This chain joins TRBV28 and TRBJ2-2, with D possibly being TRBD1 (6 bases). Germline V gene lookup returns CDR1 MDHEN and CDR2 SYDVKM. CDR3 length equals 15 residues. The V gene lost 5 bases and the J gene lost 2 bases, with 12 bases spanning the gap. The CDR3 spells CASSRTDPNTGELFF. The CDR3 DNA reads TGTGCCAGCAGTCGGACAGACCCAAACACCGGGGAGCTGTTTTTT.

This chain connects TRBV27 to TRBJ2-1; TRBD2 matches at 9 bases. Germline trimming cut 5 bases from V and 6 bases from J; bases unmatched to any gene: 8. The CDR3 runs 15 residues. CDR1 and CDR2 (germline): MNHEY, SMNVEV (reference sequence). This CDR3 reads CASSPPQREVNEQFF. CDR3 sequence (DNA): TGTGCCAGCAGTCCCCCCCAGCGGGAGGTCAATGAGCAGTTCTTC.

DNA for the CDR3: TGTGCCAGCAGCCCGGAAGCAGGGGGCTCTCAGCCCCAGCATTTT. As protein: CASSPEAGGSQPQHF. J is TRBJ1-5 and V is TRBV7-9; 8 nucleotides agree with TRBD1. Looked up from germline, CDR1 is SEHNR and CDR2 is FQNEAQ (reference sequence). J gave up 6 bases and V 5 bases, and 9 bases lay outside the gene matches. This CDR3 spans 15 amino acids. The variable domain in full, with the rest retrieved from reference TRBV7-9 and TRBJ1-5, is DTGVSQNPRHKITKRGQNVTFRCDPISEHNRLYWYRQTLGQGPEFLTYFQNEAQLEKSRLLSDRFSAERPKGSFSTLEIQRTEQGDSAMYLCASSPEAGGSQPQHFGDGTRLSIL.

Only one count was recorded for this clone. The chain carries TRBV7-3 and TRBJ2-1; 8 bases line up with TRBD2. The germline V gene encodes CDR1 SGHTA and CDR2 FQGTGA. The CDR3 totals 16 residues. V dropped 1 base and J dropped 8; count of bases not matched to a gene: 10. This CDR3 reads CASSLNPSGWGDEQFF. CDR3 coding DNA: TGTGCCAGCAGCTTAAACCCTAGCGGGTGGGGCGATGAGCAGTTCTTC.

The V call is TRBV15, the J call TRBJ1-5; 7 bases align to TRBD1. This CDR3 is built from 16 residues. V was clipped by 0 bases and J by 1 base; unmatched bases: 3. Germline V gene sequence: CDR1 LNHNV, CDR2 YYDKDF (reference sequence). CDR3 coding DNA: TGTGCCACCAGCAGAGAGACGGGACAGAGCAATCAGCCCCAGCATTTT. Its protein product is CATSRETGQSNQPQHF.

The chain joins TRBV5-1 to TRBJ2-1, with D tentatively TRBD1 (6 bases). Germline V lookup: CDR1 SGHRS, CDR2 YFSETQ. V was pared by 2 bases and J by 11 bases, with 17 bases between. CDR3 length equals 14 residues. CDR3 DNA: TGCGCCAGCAGCTTACCGACAGGAAAGGATAAGCAGTTCTTC. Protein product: CASSLPTGKDKQFF.

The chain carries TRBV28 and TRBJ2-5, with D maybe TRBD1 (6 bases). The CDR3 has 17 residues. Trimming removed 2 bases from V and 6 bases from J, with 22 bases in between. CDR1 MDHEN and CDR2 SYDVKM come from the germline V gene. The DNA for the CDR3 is TGTGCCAGCAGTTTACCCTTGAATATTCAGGGGTGGAAGACCCAGTACTTC. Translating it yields CASSLPLNIQGWKTQYF.

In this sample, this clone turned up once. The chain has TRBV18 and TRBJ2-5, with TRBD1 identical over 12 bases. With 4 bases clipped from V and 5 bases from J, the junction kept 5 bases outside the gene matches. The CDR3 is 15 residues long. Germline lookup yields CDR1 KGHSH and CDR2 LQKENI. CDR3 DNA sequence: TGTGCCAGCTCACAGGGGACAGGGGGCATCGAGACCCAGTACTTC. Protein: CASSQGTGGIETQYF.

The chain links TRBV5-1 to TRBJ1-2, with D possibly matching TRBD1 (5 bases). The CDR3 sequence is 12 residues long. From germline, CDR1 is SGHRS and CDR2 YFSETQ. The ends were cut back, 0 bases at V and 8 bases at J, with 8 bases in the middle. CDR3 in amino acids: CASSLGGRGYTF. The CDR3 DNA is TGCGCCAGCAGCTTGGGGGGCCGGGGCTACACCTTC.

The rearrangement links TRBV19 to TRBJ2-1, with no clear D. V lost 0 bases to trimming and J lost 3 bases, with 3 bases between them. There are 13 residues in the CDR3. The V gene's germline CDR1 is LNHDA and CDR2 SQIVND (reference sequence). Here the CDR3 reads CASSIDYYNEQFF. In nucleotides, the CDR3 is TGTGCCAGTAGTATAGACTACTACAATGAGCAGTTCTTC.

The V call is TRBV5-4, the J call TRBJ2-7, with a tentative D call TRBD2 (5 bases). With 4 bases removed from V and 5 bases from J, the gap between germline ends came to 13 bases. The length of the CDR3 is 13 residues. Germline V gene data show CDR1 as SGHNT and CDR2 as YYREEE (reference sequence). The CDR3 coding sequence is TGTGCCAGCAGCCCGACGGGGATCAACGAGCAGTACTTC. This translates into CASSPTGINEQYF.

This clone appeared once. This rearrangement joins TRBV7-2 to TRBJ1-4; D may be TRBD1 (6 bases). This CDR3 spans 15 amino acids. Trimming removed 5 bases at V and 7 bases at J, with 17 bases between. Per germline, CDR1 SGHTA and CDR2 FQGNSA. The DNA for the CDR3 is TGTGCCAGCAGCCCTGGACGGGTCAGGGGTGAAAAACTGTTTTTT. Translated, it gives CASSPGRVRGEKLFF.

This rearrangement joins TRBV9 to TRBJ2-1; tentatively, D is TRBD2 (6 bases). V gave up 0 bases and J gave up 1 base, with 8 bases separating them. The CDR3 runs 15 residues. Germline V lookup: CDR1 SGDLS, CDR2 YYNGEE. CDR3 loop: CASSVEGLSYNEQFF. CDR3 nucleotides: TGTGCCAGCAGCGTAGAGGGACTTTCCTACAATGAGCAGTTCTTC.

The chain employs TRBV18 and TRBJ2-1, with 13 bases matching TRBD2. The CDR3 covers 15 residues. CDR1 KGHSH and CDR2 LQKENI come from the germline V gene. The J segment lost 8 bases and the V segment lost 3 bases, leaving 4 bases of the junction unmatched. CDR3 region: CASSPGLAGLDEQFF. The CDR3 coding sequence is TGTGCCAGCTCACCGGGACTAGCGGGATTGGATGAGCAGTTCTTC. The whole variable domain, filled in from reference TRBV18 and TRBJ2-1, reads NAGVMQNPRHLVRRRGQEARLRCSPMKGHSHVYWYRQLPEEGLKFMVYLQKENIIDESGMPKERFSAEFPKEGPSILRIQQVVRGDSAAYFCASSPGLAGLDEQFFGPGTRLTVL.

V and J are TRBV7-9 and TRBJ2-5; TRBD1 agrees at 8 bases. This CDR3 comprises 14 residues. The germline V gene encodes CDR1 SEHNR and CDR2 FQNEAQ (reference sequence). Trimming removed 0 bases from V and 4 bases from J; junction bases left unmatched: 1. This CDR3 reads CASSLATGGETQYF. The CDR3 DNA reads TGTGCCAGCAGCTTAGCCACAGGGGGAGAGACCCAGTACTTC.

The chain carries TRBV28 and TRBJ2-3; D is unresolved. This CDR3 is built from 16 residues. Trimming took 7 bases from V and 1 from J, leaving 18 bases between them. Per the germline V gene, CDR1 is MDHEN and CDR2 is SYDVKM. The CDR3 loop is CASNHLSLQGTDTQYF. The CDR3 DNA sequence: TGTGCCAGCAACCACCTCTCCTTACAAGGCACAGATACGCAGTATTTT.

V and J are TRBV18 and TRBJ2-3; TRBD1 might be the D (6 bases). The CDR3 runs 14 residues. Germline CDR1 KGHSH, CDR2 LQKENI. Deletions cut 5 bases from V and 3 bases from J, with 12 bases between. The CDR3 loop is CASSTGRGTDTQYF. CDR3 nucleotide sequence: TGTGCCAGCTCAACAGGCAGGGGAACAGATACGCAGTATTTT.

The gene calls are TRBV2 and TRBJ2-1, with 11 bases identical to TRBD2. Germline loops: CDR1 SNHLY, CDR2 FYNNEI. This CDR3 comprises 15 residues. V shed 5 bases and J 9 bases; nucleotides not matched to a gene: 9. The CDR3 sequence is CASSLAGGPSGEQFF. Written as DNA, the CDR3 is TGTGCCAGCAGTTTAGCGGGAGGGCCGTCTGGTGAGCAGTTCTTC.

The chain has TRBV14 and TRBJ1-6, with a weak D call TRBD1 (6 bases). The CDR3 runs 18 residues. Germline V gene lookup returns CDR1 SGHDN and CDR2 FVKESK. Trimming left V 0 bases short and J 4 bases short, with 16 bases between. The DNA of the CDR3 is TGTGCCAGCAGCCAAGAGGGCTATAGGGGGTCGTATAATTCACCCCTCCACTTT. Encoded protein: CASSQEGYRGSYNSPLHF. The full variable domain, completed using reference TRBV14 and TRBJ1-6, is EAGVTQFPSHSVIEKGQTVTLRCDPISGHDNLYWYRRVMGKEIKFLLHFVKESKQDESGMPNNRFLAERTGGTYSTLKVQPAELEDSGVYFCASSQEGYRGSYNSPLHFGNGTRLTVT.

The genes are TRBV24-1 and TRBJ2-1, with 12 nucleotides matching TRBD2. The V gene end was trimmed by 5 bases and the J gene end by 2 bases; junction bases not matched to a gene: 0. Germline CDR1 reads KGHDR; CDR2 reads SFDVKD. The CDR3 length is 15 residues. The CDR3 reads CATSGTSGTYNEQFF. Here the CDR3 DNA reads TGTGCCACCAGTGGGACTAGCGGGACCTACAATGAGCAGTTCTTC.

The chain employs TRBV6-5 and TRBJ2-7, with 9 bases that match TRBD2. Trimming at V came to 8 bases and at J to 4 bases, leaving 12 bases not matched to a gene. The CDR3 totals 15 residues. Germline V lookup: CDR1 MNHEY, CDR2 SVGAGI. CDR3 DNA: TGTGCCAGCGCCGAGGGGGCTAGCGGGATTTACGAGCAGTACTTC. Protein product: CASAEGASGIYEQYF.

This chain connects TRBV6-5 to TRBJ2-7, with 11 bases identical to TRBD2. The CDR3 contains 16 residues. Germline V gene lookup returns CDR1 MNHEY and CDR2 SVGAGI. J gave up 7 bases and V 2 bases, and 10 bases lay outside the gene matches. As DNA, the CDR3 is TGTGCCAGCAGTTACCTCCCGCTAGCGGGAGGTTTTGAGCAGTACTTC. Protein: CASSYLPLAGGFEQYF.

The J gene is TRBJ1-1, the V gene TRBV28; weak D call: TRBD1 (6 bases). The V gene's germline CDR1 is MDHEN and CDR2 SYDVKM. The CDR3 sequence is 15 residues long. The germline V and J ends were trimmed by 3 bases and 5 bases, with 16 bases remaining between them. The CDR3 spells CASSFKPIRGTEAFF. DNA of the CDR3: TGTGCCAGCAGTTTCAAACCGATCAGGGGTACTGAAGCTTTCTTT.

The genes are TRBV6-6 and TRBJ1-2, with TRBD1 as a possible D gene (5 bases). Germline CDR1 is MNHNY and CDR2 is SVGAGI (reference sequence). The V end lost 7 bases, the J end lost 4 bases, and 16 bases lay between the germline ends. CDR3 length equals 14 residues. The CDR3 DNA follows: TGTGCCAGCACAAACGACAGATTCTCCTATGGCTACACCTTC. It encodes CASTNDRFSYGYTF.